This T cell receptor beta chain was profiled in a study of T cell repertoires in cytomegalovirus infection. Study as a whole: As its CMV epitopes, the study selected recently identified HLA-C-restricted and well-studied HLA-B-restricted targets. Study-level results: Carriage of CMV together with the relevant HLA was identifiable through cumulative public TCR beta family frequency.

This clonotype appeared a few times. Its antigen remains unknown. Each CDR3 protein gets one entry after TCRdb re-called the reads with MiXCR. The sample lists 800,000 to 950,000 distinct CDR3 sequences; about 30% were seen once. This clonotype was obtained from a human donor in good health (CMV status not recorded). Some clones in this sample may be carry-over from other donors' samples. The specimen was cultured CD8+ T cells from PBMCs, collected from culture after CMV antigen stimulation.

The CDR3 protein is CASSEGGGPQPQHF. Here the CDR3 DNA reads TGTGCCAGCAGTGAAGGGGGGGGGCCCCAGCCCCAGCATTTT. This chain connects TRBV6-1 to TRBJ1-5; perhaps TRBD1 as D (6 bases). V gave up 1 base and J gave up 7 bases, with 11 bases separating them. CDR1 MNHNS and CDR2 SASEGT come from the germline V gene. The CDR3 totals 14 residues.